One and the same sample provided the 24 T cell receptor beta chains below, sequenced in a study of T-cell memory formation after mild COVID-19. MiXCR, run by TCRdb on the 5' RACE reads, gives a single entry per CDR3 protein. The repertoire holds just over 350,000 distinct CDR3 sequences, with 14% as singletons. The sequencing input was PBMCs or a T cell subset sorted from them (not recorded which). The receptor set was obtained from a man in his late teens or twenties who had mild COVID-19 (a few samples of this study predate the infection). Cell type and time point are not known.

This clonotype was found a few times. The rearrangement uses TRBV5-1 and TRBJ2-5; D is undetermined. Germline V gene lookup returns CDR1 SGHRS and CDR2 YFSETQ. The germline V and J ends were trimmed by 0 bases and 0 bases, with 9 bases remaining between them. The CDR3 is 15 amino acids. CDR3 sequence: CASSLALTYQETQYF. The CDR3 DNA reads TGCGCCAGCAGCTTGGCCCTCACGTACCAAGAGACCCAGTACTTC.

CDR3 protein: CASSEPPSGGHNEQFF. The CDR3, as DNA: TGTGCCAGCAGTGAACCCCCTAGCGGGGGTCACAATGAGCAGTTCTTC. The J gene is TRBJ2-1, the V gene TRBV25-1; 10 nucleotides align to TRBD2. Germline loops: CDR1 MGHDK, CDR2 SYGVNS. This CDR3 is built from 16 residues. J lost 5 bases, V lost 2 bases, and 6 bases had no gene match. Complete variable domain (other parts from reference TRBV25-1 and TRBJ2-1): EADIYQTPRYLVIGTGKKITLECSQTMGHDKMYWYQQDPGMELHLIHYSYGVNSTEKGDLSSESTVSRIRTEHFPLTLESARPSHTSQYLCASSEPPSGGHNEQFFGPGTRLTVL.

This clonotype was counted a few times. The chain employs TRBV20-1 and TRBJ1-5, with no clear D. Germline CDR1 is DFQATT and CDR2 is SNEGSKA (reference sequence). The CDR3 is 14 residues long. Trimming left V 3 bases short and J 0 bases short, with 9 bases between. The CDR3 sequence is CSASNTYSNQPQHF. In DNA, the CDR3 is TGCAGTGCTAGCAACACTTATAGCAATCAGCCCCAGCATTTT.

The rearrangement links TRBV30 to TRBJ2-3, with 12 positions matching TRBD2. Germline CDR1 is GTSNPN and CDR2 is SVGIG (reference sequence). J lost 7 bases, V lost 8 bases, and 7 bases had no gene match. The CDR3 sequence is 13 residues long. The CDR3 region is CAGELAGGYTQYF. In nucleotides, the CDR3 is TGTGCCGGAGAACTAGCGGGGGGTTATACGCAGTATTTT.

This clonotype was picked up a small number of times. The genes are TRBV3-1 and TRBJ2-4, with D unclear. From germline, CDR1 is LGHDT and CDR2 YNNKEL (reference sequence). The V and J ends lost 4 bases and 9 bases respectively, with 16 bases between them. CDR3 length: 14 amino acids. The CDR3 DNA sequence: TGTGCCAGCAGCCCCCGGACCCCCGTGGGCATTCAGTACTTC. It encodes CASSPRTPVGIQYF.

V usage is TRBV27 and J usage is TRBJ2-3; D remains unclear. This CDR3 is built from 15 residues. V was clipped by 6 bases and J by 2 bases, with 15 bases between them. The germline V gene encodes CDR1 MNHEY and CDR2 SMNVEV (reference sequence). The CDR3 DNA is TGTGCCAGCAGCTCAACCTCGGTCCCCACAGATACGCAGTATTTT. It yields the protein CASSSTSVPTDTQYF.

This clonotype came up a few times. The V call is TRBV20-1, the J call TRBJ1-5, with 8 bases lining up with TRBD1. The CDR3 loop spans 18 amino acids. In germline, CDR1 is DFQATT, CDR2 SNEGSKA (reference sequence). Trimming cost V 7 bases and J 2 bases; bases outside gene matches: 19. CDR3 in DNA: TGCAGTGTTCAGATCCCGCAGGGGGCTGTTACGGGCAATCAGCCCCAGCATTTT. Encoded protein: CSVQIPQGAVTGNQPQHF.

The sample holds a few counts of this clonotype. The CDR3 sequence: CASSYSDQGTDTQYF. CDR3 nucleotide sequence: TGTGCCAGCAGTTACTCTGACCAAGGAACAGATACGCAGTATTTT. The gene calls are TRBV6-2 or TRBV6-3 and TRBJ2-3; no reliable D call. V lost 0 bases, J lost 3 bases, and 10 bases lay in between. CDR1 MNHEY and CDR2 SVGEGT come from the germline V gene. This CDR3 is 15 amino acids long.

The V call is TRBV6-2 or TRBV6-3, the J call TRBJ2-1; D might be TRBD1 or TRBD2, each matching 6 bases. CDR1 and CDR2 from the germline V gene are MNHEY and SVGEGT. The CDR3 is 14 amino acids. V shed 7 bases and J shed 9 bases, with 19 bases lying between them. The CDR3 DNA is TGTGCCAGCATTGATCACTCGGGGGCCGCTGAGCAGTTCTTC. This translates into CASIDHSGAAEQFF.

This clonotype showed up many times. The chain is built from TRBV10-2 and TRBJ1-5; D is unclear. The germline gives CDR1 WSHSY, CDR2 SAAADI. The V gene lost 0 bases and the J gene lost 7 bases, with 7 bases spanning the gap. This CDR3 has 13 amino acids. DNA of the CDR3: TGCGCCAGCAGTGAGTCTTGGGAGCAGCCCCAGCATTTT. Translated, it gives CASSESWEQPQHF.

This clonotype was seen a few times. The chain is built from TRBV5-1 and TRBJ1-1; maybe TRBD1 (5 bases). The CDR3 is 14 amino acids. Germline V CDR1 and CDR2: SGHRS, YFSETQ. Trimming removed 4 bases from V and 3 bases from J, with 13 bases in between. In DNA, the CDR3 is TGCGCCAGCAGCCCCGACAGAGGGGACACTGAAGCTTTCTTT. Translated, it gives CASSPDRGDTEAFF. The variable domain in full, completed from reference TRBV5-1 and TRBJ1-1, reads KAGVTQTPRYLIKTRGQQVTLSCSPISGHRSVSWYQQTPGQGLQFLFEYFSETQRNKGNFPGRFSGRQFSNSRSEMNVSTLELGDSALYLCASSPDRGDTEAFFGQGTRLTVV.

This clonotype was observed a handful of times. This chain connects TRBV7-9 to TRBJ2-2; 9 positions match TRBD1. Per germline, CDR1 SEHNR and CDR2 FQNEAQ (reference sequence). The junction had 7 bases not matched to a gene; V was cut back by 6 bases and J by 5 bases. This CDR3 spans 15 amino acids. The CDR3 sequence is CASRRFDRGTGELFF. The CDR3 nucleotides are TGTGCCAGCAGGCGGTTCGACAGGGGGACCGGGGAGCTGTTTTTT.

V gene TRBV18 combines with J gene TRBJ2-2, with unresolved D. Germline CDR1 is KGHSH and CDR2 is LQKENI. This CDR3 spans 15 amino acids. V was cut by 4 bases and J by 0 bases, with 9 bases left in between. CDR3 sequence reads: CASSLQESNTGELFF. In DNA form, the CDR3 reads TGTGCCAGCTCACTCCAAGAATCGAACACCGGGGAGCTGTTTTTT.

V usage is TRBV7-3 and J usage is TRBJ2-5; unclear D gene. The CDR3 is made up of 14 amino acids. Trimming stripped 5 bases from V and 5 bases from J, with 15 bases between. Looked up from germline, CDR1 is SGHTA and CDR2 is FQGTGA. The CDR3 sequence is CASSITPGGETQYF. The DNA for the CDR3 is TGTGCCAGCAGCATTACCCCCGGCGGCGAGACCCAGTACTTC.

The chain combines TRBV7-2 with TRBJ1-2; 8 nucleotides match TRBD1. The V segment lost 0 bases and the J segment 3 bases; nucleotides outside the gene matches: 6. The CDR3 extends over 16 amino acids. Germline V gives CDR1 SGHTA, CDR2 FQGNSA. CDR3 amino acids: CASSLALTGGHYGYTF. CDR3 in DNA: TGTGCCAGCAGCTTAGCGCTAACAGGGGGTCACTATGGCTACACCTTC.

The chain couples TRBV5-6 to TRBJ1-2; D might be TRBD1 (6 bases). The V end was cut by 3 bases, the J end by 4 bases, with 13 bases between. This CDR3 has 14 amino acids. Germline assignment: CDR1 SGHDT and CDR2 YYEEEE. The CDR3 is CASSSTGSLYGYTF. Written as DNA, the CDR3 is TGTGCCAGCAGCTCAACAGGGAGTCTCTATGGCTACACCTTC.

This clonotype was seen only a few times. This chain uses TRBV7-2 with TRBJ1-2, with 10 bases fitting TRBD1. CDR1 and CDR2 from the germline V gene are SGHTA and FQGNSA. V gave up 10 bases and J gave up 0 bases; unmatched junction bases: 11. The CDR3 covers 16 residues. The chain's CDR3 is CATSLTTGGSNYGYTF. Written as DNA, the CDR3 is TGTGCCACCTCCCTCACGACAGGGGGCTCTAACTATGGCTACACCTTC.

The CDR3 DNA reads TGTGCCAGCAGCGAGAGGAACGGAAACTATGGCTACACCTTC. This codes for CASSERNGNYGYTF. The rearrangement uses TRBV7-2 and TRBJ1-2; D gene ambiguous. The V gene's germline CDR1 is SGHTA and CDR2 FQGNSA. This CDR3 is built from 14 residues. V was cut by 5 bases and J by 2 bases, with 12 bases left in between.

This clonotype occurred a few times. CDR3 DNA: TGCGCCCGCCCCCCGGGAGGGATTTACGAGCAGTACTTC. Its protein product is CARPPGGIYEQYF. V and J are TRBV10-1 and TRBJ2-7; TRBD2 matches at 8 bases. This CDR3 is 13 amino acids long. CDR1 and CDR2 (germline): WNHNN, SYGVQD (reference sequence). J lost 4 bases, V lost 11 bases, and 10 bases had no gene match.

V is TRBV30 and J is TRBJ1-4; D is perhaps TRBD1 (6 bases). The CDR3 runs to 12 residues. Trimming left V 1 base short and J 7 bases short, with 7 bases between. CDR1 GTSNPN and CDR2 SVGIG come from the germline V gene (reference sequence). Here the CDR3 reads CAWSGGGEKLFF. In DNA form, the CDR3 reads TGTGCCTGGAGTGGAGGGGGTGAAAAACTGTTTTTT. Variable domain in full (rest from reference TRBV30 and TRBJ1-4): SQTIHQWPATLVQPVGSPLSLECTVEGTSNPNLYWYRQAAGRGLQLLFYSVGIGQISSEVPQNLSASRPQDRQFILSSKKLLLSDSGFYLCAWSGGGEKLFFGSGTQLSVL.

The V gene is TRBV19, the J gene TRBJ1-4, with D possibly being TRBD1 (5 bases). Between the trimmed V and J ends, which lost 6 bases and 6 bases, there was a span of 17 bases. Per the germline V gene, CDR1 is LNHDA and CDR2 is SQIVND (reference sequence). The CDR3 sequence is 15 residues long. CDR3 residues: CASRYTGFAHEKLFF. The CDR3 nucleotides are TGTGCCAGTAGATATACAGGATTCGCCCATGAAAAACTGTTTTTT.

This clonotype was counted a few times. J is TRBJ1-1 and V is TRBV4-2; 7 bases line up with TRBD1. The CDR3 runs to 15 residues. V dropped 2 bases and J dropped 1; count of bases not matched to a gene: 4. CDR1 is LGHNA, CDR2 YNFKEQ, per germline. CDR3: CASSQSTGRNTEAFF. In DNA, the CDR3 is TGTGCCAGCAGCCAATCGACAGGGAGGAACACTGAAGCTTTCTTT.

By share, this clonotype ranks as medium-sized (0.01 to 0.1%). CDR3 bases: TGTGCCAGCAGGGGTGGACTAGCGGGGGTACCCCTCTACAATGAGCAGTTCTTC. Translated, it gives CASRGGLAGVPLYNEQFF. The chain joins TRBV6-2 or TRBV6-3 to TRBJ2-1; 13 positions match TRBD2. V lost 6 bases and J lost 3; bases outside the gene matches: 11. The CDR3 loop spans 18 amino acids. Germline lookup yields CDR1 MNHEY and CDR2 SVGEGT.

This clonotype was seen repeatedly, ten times or more. The CDR3 DNA sequence: TGTGCCAGCAGCCAAGATCGGGGGGAGGAAGAGACCCAGTACTTC. It is translated as CASSQDRGEEETQYF. The V and J genes are TRBV4-2 and TRBJ2-5, with 7 bases that match TRBD2. The J segment lost 3 bases and the V segment lost 0 bases, leaving 4 bases of the junction unmatched. CDR1 and CDR2 (germline): LGHNA, YNFKEQ. The CDR3 has 15 amino acids.